The 32 T cell receptor beta chains given below trace back to one sample, sequenced in a study of shared clonotypes between healthy human individuals. Positively selected for CCR7, the CD45RO-negative cells used as naive CD8 cells excluded terminally differentiated effector memory CD45RA+ cells. Produced via immunoSEQ multiplex PCR; TCRdb's table is partial and in-frame only. The sample has about 2,100,000 clones; roughly 91% are singletons. Sequencing was carried out using naive CD8+ T cells from PBMCs. These TCRs come from a man younger than 35 in good health. Some clones in this sample may be carry-over from other donors' samples.

The chain carries TRBV9 and TRBJ2-7, with D perhaps matching TRBD1 (5 bases). There are 15 residues in the CDR3. V shed 3 bases and J shed 5 bases, with 18 bases lying between them. The germline CDR1 and CDR2 sequences are SGDLS and YYNGEE. The CDR3 sequence is CASSGSDSLAHEQYF. The DNA for the CDR3 is TGTGCCAGCAGCGGGAGCGACAGCCTTGCCCACGAGCAGTACTTC.

The genes are TRBV19 and TRBJ2-7, with D possibly being TRBD1 or TRBD2 (7 bases each). Germline V gives CDR1 LNHDA, CDR2 SQIVND (reference sequence). Trimming shortened V by 3 bases and J by 6 bases, and 15 bases separated the two germline ends. There are 14 residues in the CDR3. Written as DNA, the CDR3 is TGTGCCAGTAGTATCGGCAGGGGGAGGGCCGAGCAGTACTTC. This encodes CASSIGRGRAEQYF.

The chain uses TRBV30 and TRBJ2-7, with 8 bases aligning to TRBD1. Per germline, CDR1 GTSNPN and CDR2 SVGIG (reference sequence). V dropped 5 bases and J dropped 0; count of bases not matched to a gene: 3. The CDR3 runs to 13 residues. The CDR3, as DNA: TGTGCCTGGGGACAGGGAAGCTCCTACGAGCAGTACTTC. It codes for CAWGQGSSYEQYF.

The CDR3 loop reads CASHGVSYEQYF. CDR3 nucleotides: TGTGCCTCCCACGGGGTCTCCTACGAGCAGTACTTC. The rearrangement links TRBV19 to TRBJ2-7; D may be TRBD2 (5 bases). V was cut by 11 bases and J by 0 bases, with 11 bases left in between. Germline V gene data show CDR1 as LNHDA and CDR2 as SQIVND (reference sequence). The CDR3 totals 12 residues. Full variable domain (missing parts from reference TRBV19 and TRBJ2-7): DGGITQSPKYLFRKEGQNVTLSCEQNLNHDAMYWYRQDPGQGLRLIYYSQIVNDFQKGDIAEGYSVSREKKESFPLTVTSAQKNPTAFYLCASHGVSYEQYFGPGTRLTVT.

The J gene is TRBJ1-1, the V gene TRBV5-4; D unclear. Germline V gene data show CDR1 as SGHNT and CDR2 as YYREEE (reference sequence). This CDR3 spans 14 amino acids. The germline V and J ends were trimmed by 1 base and 0 bases, with 7 bases remaining between them. CDR3 in DNA: TGTGCCAGCAGCTTGATTGGGTTGAACACTGAAGCTTTCTTT. Its translation: CASSLIGLNTEAFF.

This chain connects TRBV9 to TRBJ2-1; 7 positions match TRBD1. V lost 2 bases and J lost 6; bases outside the gene matches: 8. Germline CDR1 is SGDLS and CDR2 is YYNGEE. This CDR3 comprises 15 residues. The CDR3 loop reads CASSVSGTVLNEQFF. The CDR3 nucleotides read TGTGCCAGCAGCGTTTCCGGGACAGTTCTCAATGAGCAGTTCTTC.

The CDR3 bases are TGCAGCGTTGAATTTACATCCGAGCAGTACTTC. This sequence encodes CSVEFTSEQYF. V and J are TRBV29-1 and TRBJ2-7; D call uncertain. The CDR3 has 11 amino acids. Trimming took off 2 bases at V and 6 bases at J, with 8 bases between the two ends. Per germline, CDR1 SQVTM and CDR2 ANQGSEA.

The chain joins TRBV27 to TRBJ2-1; 7 bases fit TRBD2. The V segment lost 6 bases and the J segment 8 bases; nucleotides outside the gene matches: 16. The CDR3 totals 16 residues. Germline CDR1 is MNHEY and CDR2 is SMNVEV (reference sequence). CDR3: CASRDGRDYLRHEQFF. For the CDR3, the DNA is TGTGCCAGCAGGGACGGCCGGGACTATTTACGGCATGAGCAGTTCTTC.

This chain links TRBV6-1 with TRBJ1-1, with D possibly TRBD1 on 5 matching bases. The CDR3 is made up of 14 amino acids. V lost 6 bases and J 5 bases, leaving 16 bases between the germline ends. CDR1 and CDR2 (germline): MNHNS, SASEGT. The CDR3 DNA sequence: TGTGCCAGCAGAGGTCGAGGGGTATGGACTGAAGCTTTCTTT. This codes for CASRGRGVWTEAFF.

The V call is TRBV4-1, the J call TRBJ1-1; D unclear. CDR1 is MGHRA and CDR2 is YSYEKL in the germline V gene. The V gene lost 0 bases and the J gene lost 7 bases, with 15 bases spanning the gap. The CDR3 covers 15 residues. The CDR3 here is CASSQELGAKIEAFF. CDR3 DNA: TGCGCCAGCAGCCAAGAATTGGGAGCGAAGATTGAAGCTTTCTTT.

The chain has TRBV13 and TRBJ2-4, with 10 positions matching TRBD2. After removal of 4 bases from V and 6 bases from J, the junction contained 12 bases not matched to a gene. Germline V gene lookup returns CDR1 PRHDT and CDR2 FYEKMQ (reference sequence). The CDR3 spans 17 residues. Here the CDR3 reads CASSSPPSGGSRNIQYF. CDR3 bases: TGTGCCAGCAGCTCCCCCCCTAGCGGGGGATCTAGAAACATTCAGTACTTC.

The chain carries TRBV11-2 and TRBJ2-1, with 8 bases matching TRBD1. Germline V gene sequence: CDR1 SGHAT, CDR2 FQNNGV. The CDR3 sequence is 15 residues long. V shed 7 bases and J 6 bases; nucleotides not matched to a gene: 11. CDR3 nucleotides: TGTGCCAGCACCCTTTCGCAGGGGGCGGCCAATGAGCAGTTCTTC. Amino acid sequence: CASTLSQGAANEQFF.

The V gene is TRBV6-6, the J gene TRBJ2-7; 9 positions agree with TRBD2. The CDR3 extends over 14 amino acids. Germline CDR1 MNHNY, CDR2 SVGAGI (reference sequence). V lost 5 bases, J lost 2 bases, and 4 bases stayed unmatched. In DNA form, the CDR3 reads TGTGCCAGCAGTAGCGGGAGGAAGGCCTACGAGCAGTACTTC. Translating gives CASSSGRKAYEQYF.

The chain links TRBV27 to TRBJ2-3, with D perhaps TRBD1 or TRBD2 (6 bases each). The V gene's germline CDR1 is MNHEY and CDR2 SMNVEV (reference sequence). V was shortened by 3 bases and J by 2 bases, with 18 bases between the two germline ends. The CDR3 spans 17 residues. CDR3 in amino acids: CASSLVGFGGHTDTQYF. The CDR3 region has the DNA TGTGCCAGCAGTTTGGTTGGGTTCGGGGGACACACAGATACGCAGTATTTT.

The rearrangement uses TRBV5-6 and TRBJ1-5; no definite D call. Germline V CDR1 and CDR2: SGHDT, YYEEEE. The CDR3 has 13 amino acids. Trimming removed 4 bases at V and 1 base at J, with 6 bases between. DNA of the CDR3: TGTGCCAGCAGCATCGGGAGCAATCAGCCCCAGCATTTT. Translating it yields CASSIGSNQPQHF.

In the case of this clone: At one end the junction does not follow the germline gene, possibly because of a read error. Other DNA sequences in this sample translate to the same CDR3. The chain carries TRBV7-2 and TRBJ2-7; D unclear. The germline V gene has CDR1 SGHTA and CDR2 FQGNSA. The length of the CDR3 is 13 residues. The CDR3 loop reads CASSNMGYDEQYF. As DNA, the CDR3 is TGTGCCAGCAGCAACATGGGTTACGACGAACAGTACTTC.

This chain joins TRBV7-9 and TRBJ1-3; no clear D gene. Germline V gene sequence: CDR1 SEHNR, CDR2 FQNEAQ (reference sequence). The CDR3 covers 14 residues. V was shortened by 2 bases and J by 0 bases, with 5 bases between the two germline ends. The CDR3 nucleotides are TGTGCCAGCAGCTTAAGTTACTCTGGAAACACCATATATTTT. Amino acids: CASSLSYSGNTIYF. The full variable domain, its missing parts supplied by reference TRBV7-9 and TRBJ1-3, is DTGVSQNPRHKITKRGQNVTFRCDPISEHNRLYWYRQTLGQGPEFLTYFQNEAQLEKSRLLSDRFSAERPKGSFSTLEIQRTEQGDSAMYLCASSLSYSGNTIYFGEGSWLTVV.

This clone appeared a single time. This sequence joins TRBV4-1 and TRBJ2-1, with D unclear. The V end was cut by 5 bases, the J end by 0 bases, with 11 bases between. Germline CDR1 is MGHRA and CDR2 is YSYEKL. There are 15 residues in the CDR3. The CDR3 reads CASSSPRSSYNEQFF. In DNA, the CDR3 is TGCGCCAGCAGCTCCCCCAGGAGCTCCTACAATGAGCAGTTCTTC.

The V and J genes are TRBV5-6 and TRBJ1-1; D is unclear. Germline V gene data show CDR1 as SGHDT and CDR2 as YYEEEE. The CDR3 has 14 amino acids. V lost 0 bases and J lost 7, with 13 bases in between. The CDR3, as DNA: TGTGCCAGCAGCTTGGGGCAGAATACATTTGAAGCTTTCTTT. This sequence encodes CASSLGQNTFEAFF.

The J gene is TRBJ2-5, the V gene TRBV11-2; TRBD1 agrees at 7 bases. The CDR3 has 15 amino acids. Trimming cost V 4 bases and J 5 bases; bases outside gene matches: 10. CDR1 and CDR2 (germline): SGHAT, FQNNGV. The CDR3: CASSSSGTDRETQYF. The CDR3 bases are TGTGCCAGCAGCTCCTCCGGGACGGACAGGGAGACCCAGTACTTC. The full variable domain, rest sourced from reference TRBV11-2 and TRBJ2-5, is EAGVAQSPRYKIIEKRQSVAFWCNPISGHATLYWYQQILGQGPKLLIQFQNNGVVDDSQLPKDRFSAERLKGVDSTLKIQPAKLEDSAVYLCASSSSGTDRETQYFGPGTRLLVL.

The gene calls are TRBV27 and TRBJ2-1; D is perhaps TRBD2 (6 bases). CDR1 is MNHEY and CDR2 is SMNVEV in the germline V gene (reference sequence). The CDR3 is 15 residues long. Trimming stripped 5 bases from V and 4 bases from J, with 15 bases between. CDR3 DNA: TGTGCCAGCAGTCCCCGATTCGGGAGTTACAATGAGCAGTTCTTC. As protein: CASSPRFGSYNEQFF.

CDR3 sequence reads: CASATSGYTGELFF. CDR3 DNA: TGTGCCAGCGCGACTAGCGGTTACACCGGGGAGCTGTTTTTT. The chain links TRBV27 to TRBJ2-2; 9 bases match TRBD2. The germline CDR1 and CDR2 sequences are MNHEY and SMNVEV (reference sequence). CDR3 length equals 14 residues. V lost 8 bases and J lost 3; bases outside the gene matches: 4.

The chain employs TRBV7-9 and TRBJ2-6; 8 bases agree with TRBD1. Germline lookup yields CDR1 SEHNR and CDR2 FQNEAQ (reference sequence). Trimming took 5 bases from V and 3 from J; bases not matched to a gene: 6. This CDR3 has 16 residues. The CDR3 sequence is CASSGQGSNGANVLTF. Here the CDR3 DNA reads TGTGCCAGCAGCGGACAGGGAAGTAATGGGGCCAACGTCCTGACTTTC. The full variable domain, with the rest looked up from reference TRBV7-9 and TRBJ2-6, is DTGVSQNPRHKITKRGQNVTFRCDPISEHNRLYWYRQTLGQGPEFLTYFQNEAQLEKSRLLSDRFSAERPKGSFSTLEIQRTEQGDSAMYLCASSGQGSNGANVLTFGAGSRLTVL.

CDR3 DNA: TGTGCCAGCAGCACCCGGACGACTAGCGGTAACACCGGGGAGCTGTTTTTT. Protein product: CASSTRTTSGNTGELFF. The chain uses TRBV7-9 and TRBJ2-2; TRBD2 aligns across 9 bases. CDR1 and CDR2 from the germline V gene are SEHNR and FQNEAQ (reference sequence). The CDR3 sequence is 17 residues long. With 5 bases clipped from V and 2 bases from J, the junction kept 9 bases outside the gene matches.

As regards this clone: Compared with germline, one end of the junction differs, possibly owing to a read error. V is TRBV20-1 and J is TRBJ2-4; 11 nucleotides agree with TRBD2. CDR3 length equals 11 residues. Per germline, CDR1 DFQATT and CDR2 SNEGSKA (reference sequence). CDR3 amino acids: CSARDTSGSFF. In nucleotides, the CDR3 is TGCAGTGCTAGGGATACTAGCGGGAGTTTCTTC.

This chain connects TRBV5-4 to TRBJ2-5; 7 positions agree with TRBD1. Germline CDR1 SGHNT, CDR2 YYREEE (reference sequence). The trim removed 4 bases at V and 0 bases at J, leaving 3 bases unmatched. The length of the CDR3 is 14 residues. The CDR3 coding sequence is TGTGCCAGCAGCGTTGGGACAGACCAAGAGACCCAGTACTTC. This gives the protein CASSVGTDQETQYF.

The chain joins TRBV4-3 to TRBJ2-7, with D perhaps matching TRBD1 (5 bases). V was shortened by 1 base and J by 0 bases, with 16 bases between the two germline ends. This CDR3 comprises 17 residues. The germline V gene encodes CDR1 LGHNA and CDR2 YSLEER. The CDR3 DNA reads TGCGCCAGCAGCCAAGGACTGGGGCCGGGCCCCTCCTACGAGCAGTACTTC. Residues: CASSQGLGPGPSYEQYF.

The rearrangement links TRBV2 to TRBJ2-7; 7 bases align to TRBD1. J was trimmed by 2 bases and V by 10 bases; bases with no gene match: 14. The germline gives CDR1 SNHLY, CDR2 FYNNEI. CDR3 length equals 15 residues. The CDR3 region has the DNA TGTGCCACCAGGGGGATGGACGGTCGAACCTACGAGCAGTACTTC. Its translation is CATRGMDGRTYEQYF.

The chain has TRBV5-1 and TRBJ2-1; the match to TRBD2 covers 8 bases. This CDR3 is 16 amino acids long. Germline V lookup: CDR1 SGHRS, CDR2 YFSETQ. V trimming: 1 base; J trimming: 3 bases; junction bases outside the gene matches: 6. The DNA of the CDR3 is TGCGCCAGCAGCTTGAAGGCGGGAGGCCTCTACAATGAGCAGTTCTTC. It translates to CASSLKAGGLYNEQFF.

About this clone: The sample carries other DNA sequences with the same CDR3. The gene calls are TRBV27 and TRBJ2-7; 7 nucleotides agree with TRBD1. The V gene's germline CDR1 is MNHEY and CDR2 SMNVEV (reference sequence). The CDR3 runs 14 residues. V shed 4 bases and J 2 bases; nucleotides not matched to a gene: 5. For the CDR3, the DNA is TGTGCCAGCAGTTCCGGGACAGTTCCCTACGAGCAGTACTTC. The encoded protein is CASSSGTVPYEQYF.

The V and J genes are TRBV2 and TRBJ2-2; 10 bases line up with TRBD2. The germline gives CDR1 SNHLY, CDR2 FYNNEI. The J segment lost 4 bases and the V segment lost 5 bases, leaving 7 bases of the junction unmatched. CDR3 length: 16 residues. The CDR3 loop reads CASSTSGRVGTGELFF. The CDR3 nucleotides read TGTGCCAGCAGTACGAGCGGGAGGGTCGGCACCGGGGAGCTGTTTTTT.

The chain recombines TRBV6-1 with TRBJ2-5; D not certain. Deletions cut 7 bases from V and 5 bases from J, with 5 bases between. The CDR3 is made up of 10 amino acids. Per germline, CDR1 MNHNS and CDR2 SASEGT. The CDR3 here is CASNRETQYF. The CDR3 region has the DNA TGTGCCAGCAATCGGGAGACCCAGTACTTC.